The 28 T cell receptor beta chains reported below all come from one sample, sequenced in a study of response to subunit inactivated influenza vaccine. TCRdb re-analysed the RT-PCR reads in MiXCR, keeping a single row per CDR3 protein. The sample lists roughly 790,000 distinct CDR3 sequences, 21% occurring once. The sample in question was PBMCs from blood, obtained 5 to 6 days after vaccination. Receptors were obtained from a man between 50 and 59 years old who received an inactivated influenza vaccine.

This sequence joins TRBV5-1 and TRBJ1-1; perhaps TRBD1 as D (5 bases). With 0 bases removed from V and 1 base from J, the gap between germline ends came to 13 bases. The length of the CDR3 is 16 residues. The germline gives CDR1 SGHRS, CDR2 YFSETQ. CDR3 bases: TGCGCCAGCAGCTTGGATCAGGGACGGAGGAACACTGAAGCTTTCTTT. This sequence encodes CASSLDQGRRNTEAFF.

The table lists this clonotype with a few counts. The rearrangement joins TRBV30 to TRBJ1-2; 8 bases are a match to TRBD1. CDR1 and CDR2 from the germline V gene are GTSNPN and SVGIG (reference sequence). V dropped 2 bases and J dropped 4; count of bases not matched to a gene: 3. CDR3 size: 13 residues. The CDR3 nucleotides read TGTGCCTGGAGTAGTGGGACAGGCTATGGCTACACCTTC. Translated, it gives CAWSSGTGYGYTF.

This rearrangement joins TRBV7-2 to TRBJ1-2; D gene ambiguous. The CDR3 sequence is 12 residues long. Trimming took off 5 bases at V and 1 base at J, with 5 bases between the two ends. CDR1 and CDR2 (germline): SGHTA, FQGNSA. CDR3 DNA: TGTGCCAGCAGCCGATTTAACTATGGCTACACCTTC. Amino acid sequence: CASSRFNYGYTF. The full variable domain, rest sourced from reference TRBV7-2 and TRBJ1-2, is GAGVSQSPSNKVTEKGKDVELRCDPISGHTALYWYRQSLGQGLEFLIYFQGNSAPDKSGLPSDRFSAERTGGSVSTLTIQRTQQEDSAVYLCASSRFNYGYTFGSGTRLTVV.

In nucleotides, the CDR3 is TGTGCCAGCACCCCTCAGACAGGTCCCTACGAGCAGTACTTC. Amino acid sequence: CASTPQTGPYEQYF. The V gene is TRBV2, the J gene TRBJ2-7, with D maybe TRBD1 (6 bases). The CDR3 is 14 residues long. Deletions cut 7 bases from V and 2 bases from J, with 15 bases between. CDR1 is SNHLY and CDR2 is FYNNEI in the germline V gene.

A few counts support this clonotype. CDR3 bases: TGCAGTGCTAGAGTGGACAGGGGGCTGAACGAGCAGTACTTC. Its protein product is CSARVDRGLNEQYF. The chain employs TRBV20-1 and TRBJ2-7; TRBD1 aligns across 11 bases. The CDR3 consists of 14 residues. After removal of 1 base from V and 5 bases from J, the junction contained 4 bases not matched to a gene. Germline assignment: CDR1 DFQATT and CDR2 SNEGSKA (reference sequence).

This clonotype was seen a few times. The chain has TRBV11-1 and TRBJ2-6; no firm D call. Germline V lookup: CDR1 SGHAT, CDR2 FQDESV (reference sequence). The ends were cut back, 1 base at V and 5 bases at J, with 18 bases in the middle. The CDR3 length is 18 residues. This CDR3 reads CASSLGKTGSVRANVLTF. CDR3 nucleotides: TGTGCCAGCAGCTTAGGGAAGACTGGGTCCGTGAGGGCCAACGTCCTGACTTTC.

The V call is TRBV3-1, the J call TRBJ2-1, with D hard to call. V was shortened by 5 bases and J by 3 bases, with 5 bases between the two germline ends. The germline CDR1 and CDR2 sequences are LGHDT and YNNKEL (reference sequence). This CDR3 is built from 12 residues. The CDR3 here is CASSVFYNEQFF. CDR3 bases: TGTGCCAGCAGCGTATTCTACAATGAGCAGTTCTTC.

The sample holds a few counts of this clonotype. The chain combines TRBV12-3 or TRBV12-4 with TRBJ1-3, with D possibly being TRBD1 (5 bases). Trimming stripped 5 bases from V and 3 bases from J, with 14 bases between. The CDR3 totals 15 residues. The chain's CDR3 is CASSPLQARGNTIYF. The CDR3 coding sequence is TGTGCCAGCAGTCCGCTACAGGCACGTGGAAACACCATATATTTT.

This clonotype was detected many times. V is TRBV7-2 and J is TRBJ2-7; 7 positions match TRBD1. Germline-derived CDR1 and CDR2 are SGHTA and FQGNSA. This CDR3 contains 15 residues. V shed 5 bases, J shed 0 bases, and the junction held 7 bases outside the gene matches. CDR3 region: CASSVTGTASYEQYF. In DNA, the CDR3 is TGTGCCAGCAGCGTTACCGGGACAGCCTCCTACGAGCAGTACTTC.

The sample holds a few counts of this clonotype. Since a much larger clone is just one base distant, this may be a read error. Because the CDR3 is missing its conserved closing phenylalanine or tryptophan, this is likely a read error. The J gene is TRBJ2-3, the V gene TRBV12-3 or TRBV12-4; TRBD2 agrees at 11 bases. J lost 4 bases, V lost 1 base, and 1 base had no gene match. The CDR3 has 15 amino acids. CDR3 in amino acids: CASSLDSGGADTQYS. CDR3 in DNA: TGTGCCAGCAGTTTAGATAGCGGGGGGGCAGATACGCAGTATTCT.

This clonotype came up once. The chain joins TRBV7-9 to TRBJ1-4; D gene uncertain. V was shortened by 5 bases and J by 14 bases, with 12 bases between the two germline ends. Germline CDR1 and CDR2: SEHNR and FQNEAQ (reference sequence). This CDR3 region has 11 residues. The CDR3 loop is CASSRSKRLFF. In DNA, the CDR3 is TGTGCCAGCAGCCGATCAAAGAGGCTGTTTTTT.

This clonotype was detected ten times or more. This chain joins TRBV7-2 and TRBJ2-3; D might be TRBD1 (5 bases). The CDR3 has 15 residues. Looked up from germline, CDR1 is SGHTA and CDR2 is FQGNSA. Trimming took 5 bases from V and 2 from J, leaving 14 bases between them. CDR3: CASSTLGDNTDTQYF. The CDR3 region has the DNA TGTGCCAGCAGCACCTTAGGGGATAACACAGATACGCAGTATTTT.

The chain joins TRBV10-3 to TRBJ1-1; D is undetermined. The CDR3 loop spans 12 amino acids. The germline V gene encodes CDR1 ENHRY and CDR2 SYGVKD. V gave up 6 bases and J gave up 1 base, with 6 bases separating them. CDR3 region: CAISISNTEAFF. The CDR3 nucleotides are TGTGCCATCAGCATTTCGAACACTGAAGCTTTCTTT.

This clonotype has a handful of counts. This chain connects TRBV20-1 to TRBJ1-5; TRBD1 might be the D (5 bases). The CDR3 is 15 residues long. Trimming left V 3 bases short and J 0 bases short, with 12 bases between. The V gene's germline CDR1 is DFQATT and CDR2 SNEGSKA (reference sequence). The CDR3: CSASYMQGSNQPQHF. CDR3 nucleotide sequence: TGCAGTGCTAGTTATATGCAGGGTAGCAATCAGCCCCAGCATTTT.

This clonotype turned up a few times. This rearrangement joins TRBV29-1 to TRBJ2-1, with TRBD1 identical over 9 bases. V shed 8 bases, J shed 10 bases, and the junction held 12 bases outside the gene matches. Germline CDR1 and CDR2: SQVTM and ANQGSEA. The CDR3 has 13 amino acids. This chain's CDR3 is CSYGSFDRGEQFF. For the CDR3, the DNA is TGCAGCTACGGCAGCTTCGACAGGGGGGAGCAGTTCTTC.

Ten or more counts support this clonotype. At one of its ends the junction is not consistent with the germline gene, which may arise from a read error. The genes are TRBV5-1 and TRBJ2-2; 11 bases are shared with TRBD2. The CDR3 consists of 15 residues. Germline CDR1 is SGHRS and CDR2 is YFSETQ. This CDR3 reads CASSLLAGDTGELFF. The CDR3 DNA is TGTGCCAGCAGCCTACTAGCGGGAGACACCGGGGAGCTGTTTTTT.

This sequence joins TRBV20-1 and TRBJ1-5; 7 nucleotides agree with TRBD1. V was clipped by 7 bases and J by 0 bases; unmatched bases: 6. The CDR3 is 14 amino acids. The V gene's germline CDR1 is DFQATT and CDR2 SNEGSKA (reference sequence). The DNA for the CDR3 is TGCAGTGGATTACAGGGGATTAGCAATCAGCCCCAGCATTTT. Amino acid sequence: CSGLQGISNQPQHF.

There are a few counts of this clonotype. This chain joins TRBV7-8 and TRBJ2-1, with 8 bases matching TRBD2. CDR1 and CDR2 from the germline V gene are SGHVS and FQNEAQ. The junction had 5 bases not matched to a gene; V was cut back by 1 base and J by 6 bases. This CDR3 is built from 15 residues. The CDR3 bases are TGTGCCAGCAGCTTAGGCGGGAGGAACTCCAATGAGCAGTTCTTC. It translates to CASSLGGRNSNEQFF.

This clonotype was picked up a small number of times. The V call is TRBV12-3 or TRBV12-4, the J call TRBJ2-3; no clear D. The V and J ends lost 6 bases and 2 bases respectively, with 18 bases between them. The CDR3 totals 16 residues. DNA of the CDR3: TGTGCCAGCAGCCCCTCGGCAGGCTTCCTCACAGATACGCAGTATTTT. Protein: CASSPSAGFLTDTQYF.

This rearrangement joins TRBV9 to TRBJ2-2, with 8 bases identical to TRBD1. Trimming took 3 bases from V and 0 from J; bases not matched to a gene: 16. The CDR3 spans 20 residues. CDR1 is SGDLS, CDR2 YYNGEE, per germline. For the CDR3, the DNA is TGTGCCAGCAGCGCGCCTCGCCCTGAGACAGGGGCCACGAACACCGGGGAGCTGTTTTTT. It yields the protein CASSAPRPETGATNTGELFF.

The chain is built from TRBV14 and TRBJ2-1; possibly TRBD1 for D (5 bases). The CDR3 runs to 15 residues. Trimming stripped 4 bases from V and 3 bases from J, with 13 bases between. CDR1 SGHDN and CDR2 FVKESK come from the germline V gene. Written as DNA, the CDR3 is TGTGCCAGCAGCCGCCTCCGACAGAGCTACAATGAGCAGTTCTTC. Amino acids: CASSRLRQSYNEQFF.

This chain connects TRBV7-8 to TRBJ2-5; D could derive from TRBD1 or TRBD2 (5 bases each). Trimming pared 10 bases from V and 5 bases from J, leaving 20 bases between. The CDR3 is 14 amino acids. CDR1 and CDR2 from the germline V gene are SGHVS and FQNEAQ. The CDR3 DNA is TGTGCCACCTGGGGACCAAGGAGCCCTGAGACCCAGTACTTC. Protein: CATWGPRSPETQYF.

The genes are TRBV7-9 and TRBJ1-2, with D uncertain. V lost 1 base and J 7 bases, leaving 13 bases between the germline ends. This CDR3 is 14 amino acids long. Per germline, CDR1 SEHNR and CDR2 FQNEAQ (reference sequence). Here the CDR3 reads CASSLVPAGSGYTF. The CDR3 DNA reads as TGTGCCAGCAGCTTAGTTCCGGCGGGGAGTGGCTACACCTTC.

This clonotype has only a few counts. The CDR3 DNA is TGTGCCAGCAGCATGGTACAGACGAACACTGAAGCTTTCTTT. It specifies CASSMVQTNTEAFF. J is TRBJ1-1 and V is TRBV2; the D is unclear. The V end was cut by 6 bases, the J end by 1 base, with 12 bases between. The CDR3 length is 14 residues. Germline values: CDR1 SNHLY, CDR2 FYNNEI.

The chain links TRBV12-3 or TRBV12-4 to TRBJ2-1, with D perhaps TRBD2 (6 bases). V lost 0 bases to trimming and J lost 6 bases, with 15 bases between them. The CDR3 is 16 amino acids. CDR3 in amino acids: CASSLAGGGGRNEQFF. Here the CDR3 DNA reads TGTGCCAGCAGTTTAGCGGGAGGAGGAGGGCGCAATGAGCAGTTCTTC.

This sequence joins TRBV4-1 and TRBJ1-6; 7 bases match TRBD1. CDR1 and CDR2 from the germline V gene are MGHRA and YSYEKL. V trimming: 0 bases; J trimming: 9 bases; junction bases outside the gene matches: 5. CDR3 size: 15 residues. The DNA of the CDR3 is TGCGCCAGCAGCCAAGAAGGGACAGAAATTTCACCCCTCCACTTT. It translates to CASSQEGTEISPLHF.

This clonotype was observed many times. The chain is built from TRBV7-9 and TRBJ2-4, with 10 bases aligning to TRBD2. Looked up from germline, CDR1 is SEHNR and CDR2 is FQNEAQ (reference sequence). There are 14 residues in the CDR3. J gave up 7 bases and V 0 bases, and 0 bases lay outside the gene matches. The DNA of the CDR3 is TGTGCCAGCAGCTTAGCTAGCGGGAGGAACATTCAGTACTTC. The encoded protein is CASSLASGRNIQYF.

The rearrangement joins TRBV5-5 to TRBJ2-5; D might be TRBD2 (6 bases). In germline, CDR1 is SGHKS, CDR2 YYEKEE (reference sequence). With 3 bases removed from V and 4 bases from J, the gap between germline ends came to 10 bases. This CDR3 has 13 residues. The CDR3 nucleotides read TGTGCCAGCAGCTACGGGAGTCCAGAGACCCAGTACTTC. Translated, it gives CASSYGSPETQYF.